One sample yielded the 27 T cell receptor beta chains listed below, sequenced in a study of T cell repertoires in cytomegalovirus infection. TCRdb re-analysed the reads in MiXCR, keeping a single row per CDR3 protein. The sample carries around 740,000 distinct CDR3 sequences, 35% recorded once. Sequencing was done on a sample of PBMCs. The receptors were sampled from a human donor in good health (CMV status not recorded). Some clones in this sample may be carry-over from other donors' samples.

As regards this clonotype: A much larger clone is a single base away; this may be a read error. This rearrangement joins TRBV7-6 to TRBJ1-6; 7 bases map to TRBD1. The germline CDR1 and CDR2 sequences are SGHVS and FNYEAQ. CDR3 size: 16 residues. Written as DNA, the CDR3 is TGTGCCAGCAGCTTAGTAAGCGACAGGGCAGGATCACCCCTCCAATTT. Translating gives CASSLVSDRAGSPLQF.

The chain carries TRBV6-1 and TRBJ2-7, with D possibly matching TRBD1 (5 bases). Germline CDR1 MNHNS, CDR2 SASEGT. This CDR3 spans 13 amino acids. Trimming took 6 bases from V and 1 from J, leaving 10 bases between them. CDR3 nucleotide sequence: TGTGCCAGCAGGACGGACATTTCCTACGAGCAGTACTTC. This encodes CASRTDISYEQYF.

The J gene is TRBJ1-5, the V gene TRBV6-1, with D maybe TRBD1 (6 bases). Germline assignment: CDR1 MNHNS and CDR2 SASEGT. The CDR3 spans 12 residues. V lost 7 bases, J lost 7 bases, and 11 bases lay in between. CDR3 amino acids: CASNQRGQPQHF. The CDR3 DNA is TGTGCCAGCAATCAAAGGGGGCAGCCCCAGCATTTT.

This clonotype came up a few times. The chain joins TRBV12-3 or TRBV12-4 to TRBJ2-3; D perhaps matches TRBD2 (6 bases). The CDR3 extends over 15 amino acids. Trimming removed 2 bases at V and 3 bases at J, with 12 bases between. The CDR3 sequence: CASSLRAGLTDTQYF. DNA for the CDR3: TGTGCCAGCAGTTTACGGGCGGGGCTTACAGATACGCAGTATTTT.

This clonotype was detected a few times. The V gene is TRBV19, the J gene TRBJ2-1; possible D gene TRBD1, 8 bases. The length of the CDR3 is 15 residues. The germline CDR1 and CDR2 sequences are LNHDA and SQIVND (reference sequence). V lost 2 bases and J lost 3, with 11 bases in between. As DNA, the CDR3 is TGTGCCAGTAGTATAACAGGGGGGGACTACAATGAGCAGTTCTTC. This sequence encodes CASSITGGDYNEQFF. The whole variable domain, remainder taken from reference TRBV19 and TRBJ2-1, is DGGITQSPKYLFRKEGQNVTLSCEQNLNHDAMYWYRQDPGQGLRLIYYSQIVNDFQKGDIAEGYSVSREKKESFPLTVTSAQKNPTAFYLCASSITGGDYNEQFFGPGTRLTVL.

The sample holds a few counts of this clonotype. The CDR3 loop reads CASSQWTNLNTEAFF. CDR3 nucleotide sequence: TGTGCCAGCAGCCAATGGACGAATTTGAACACTGAAGCTTTCTTT. This chain connects TRBV7-2 to TRBJ1-1; the D is unclear. CDR1 SGHTA and CDR2 FQGNSA come from the germline V gene. V was trimmed by 5 bases and J by 0 bases, leaving 13 bases between them. The CDR3 contains 15 residues.

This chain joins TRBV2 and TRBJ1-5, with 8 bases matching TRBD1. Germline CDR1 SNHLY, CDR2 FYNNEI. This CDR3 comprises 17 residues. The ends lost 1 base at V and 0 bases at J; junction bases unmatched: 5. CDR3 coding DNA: TGTGCCAGCAGTGAAGGGACAGGGCGGAATAGCAATCAGCCCCAGCATTTT. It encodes CASSEGTGRNSNQPQHF.

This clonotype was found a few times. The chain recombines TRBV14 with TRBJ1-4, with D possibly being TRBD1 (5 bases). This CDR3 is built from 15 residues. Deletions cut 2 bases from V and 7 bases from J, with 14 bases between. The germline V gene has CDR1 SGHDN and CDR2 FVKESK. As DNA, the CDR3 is TGTGCCAGCAGCCAATGGGCATCGGGGGGTGAAAAACTGTTTTTT. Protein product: CASSQWASGGEKLFF.

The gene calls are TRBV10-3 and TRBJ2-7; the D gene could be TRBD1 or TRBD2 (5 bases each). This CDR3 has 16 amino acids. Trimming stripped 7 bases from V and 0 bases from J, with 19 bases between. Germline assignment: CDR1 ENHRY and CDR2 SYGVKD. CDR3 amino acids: CAITSGGGSSSYEQYF. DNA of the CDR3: TGTGCCATCACCTCCGGTGGGGGTTCGAGCTCCTACGAGCAGTACTTC.

CDR3 nucleotide sequence: TGCGCCAGCAGCCAAGAGGGTAGCGGGAGCTCCTACAATGAGCAGTTCTTC. Translating gives CASSQEGSGSSYNEQFF. The chain is built from TRBV4-1 and TRBJ2-1, with TRBD2 matching 9 bases. The germline V gene has CDR1 MGHRA and CDR2 YSYEKL. The junction had 3 bases not matched to a gene; V was cut back by 0 bases and J by 0 bases. This CDR3 comprises 17 residues.

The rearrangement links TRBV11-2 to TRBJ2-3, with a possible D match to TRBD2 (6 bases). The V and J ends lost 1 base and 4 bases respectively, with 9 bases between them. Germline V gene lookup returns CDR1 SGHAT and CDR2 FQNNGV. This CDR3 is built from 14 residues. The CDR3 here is CASSLAPGADTQYF. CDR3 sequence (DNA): TGTGCCAGCAGCTTAGCTCCGGGGGCAGATACGCAGTATTTT. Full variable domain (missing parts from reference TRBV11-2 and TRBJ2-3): EAGVAQSPRYKIIEKRQSVAFWCNPISGHATLYWYQQILGQGPKLLIQFQNNGVVDDSQLPKDRFSAERLKGVDSTLKIQPAKLEDSAVYLCASSLAPGADTQYFGPGTRLTVL.

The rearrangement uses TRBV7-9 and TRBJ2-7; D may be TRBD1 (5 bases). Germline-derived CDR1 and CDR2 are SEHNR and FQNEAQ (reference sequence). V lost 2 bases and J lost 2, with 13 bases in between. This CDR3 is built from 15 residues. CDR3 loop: CASSLSQGWTYEQYF. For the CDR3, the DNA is TGTGCCAGCAGCTTATCCCAGGGATGGACCTACGAGCAGTACTTC. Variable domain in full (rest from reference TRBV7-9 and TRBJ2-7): DTGVSQNPRHKITKRGQNVTFRCDPISEHNRLYWYRQTLGQGPEFLTYFQNEAQLEKSRLLSDRFSAERPKGSFSTLEIQRTEQGDSAMYLCASSLSQGWTYEQYFGPGTRLTVT.

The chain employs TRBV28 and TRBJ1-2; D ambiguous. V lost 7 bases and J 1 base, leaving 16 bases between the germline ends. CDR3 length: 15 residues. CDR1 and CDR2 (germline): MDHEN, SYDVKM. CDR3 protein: CASTQGLGRNYGYTF. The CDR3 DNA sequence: TGTGCCAGCACACAAGGACTCGGACGTAACTATGGCTACACCTTC.

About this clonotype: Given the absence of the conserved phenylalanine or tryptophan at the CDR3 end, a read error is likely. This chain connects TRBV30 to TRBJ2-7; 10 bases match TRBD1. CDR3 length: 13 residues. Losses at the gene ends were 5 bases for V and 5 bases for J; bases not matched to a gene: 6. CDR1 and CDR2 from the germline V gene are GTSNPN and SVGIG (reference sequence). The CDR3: CAWSGTGVNEQYL. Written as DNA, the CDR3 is TGTGCCTGGTCTGGGACAGGGGTTAACGAGCAGTACTTA.

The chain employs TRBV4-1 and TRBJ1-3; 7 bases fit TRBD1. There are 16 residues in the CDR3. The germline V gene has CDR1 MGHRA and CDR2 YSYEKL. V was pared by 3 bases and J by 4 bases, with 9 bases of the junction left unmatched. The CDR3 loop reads CASSHPARGLGNTIYF. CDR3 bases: TGCGCCAGCAGCCATCCCGCAAGGGGGCTAGGAAACACCATATATTTT.

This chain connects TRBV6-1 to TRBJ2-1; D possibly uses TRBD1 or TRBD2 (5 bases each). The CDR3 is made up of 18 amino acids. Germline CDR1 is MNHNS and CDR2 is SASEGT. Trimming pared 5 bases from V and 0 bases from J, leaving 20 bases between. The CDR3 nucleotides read TGTGCCAGCAGTCTTGATGGGACCGCGTTTAGCTCCTACAATGAGCAGTTCTTC. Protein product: CASSLDGTAFSSYNEQFF.

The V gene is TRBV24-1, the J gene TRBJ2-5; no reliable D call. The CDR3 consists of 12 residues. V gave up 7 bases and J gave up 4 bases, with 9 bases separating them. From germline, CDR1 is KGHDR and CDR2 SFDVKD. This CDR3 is CATSGARETQYF. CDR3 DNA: TGTGCCACCAGCGGAGCGCGAGAGACCCAGTACTTC.

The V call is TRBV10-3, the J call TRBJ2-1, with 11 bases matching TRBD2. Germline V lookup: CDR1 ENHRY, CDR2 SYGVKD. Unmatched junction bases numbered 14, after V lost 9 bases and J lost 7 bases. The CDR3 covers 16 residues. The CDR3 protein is CAMGPIAGGPGNEQFF. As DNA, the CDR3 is TGTGCCATGGGCCCCATAGCGGGAGGGCCGGGGAATGAGCAGTTCTTC.

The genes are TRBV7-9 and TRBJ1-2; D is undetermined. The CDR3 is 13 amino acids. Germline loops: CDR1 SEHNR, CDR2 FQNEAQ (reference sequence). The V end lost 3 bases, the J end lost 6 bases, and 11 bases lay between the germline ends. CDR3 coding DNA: TGTGCCAGCAGCTTGGAAGGAGGGAATGGCTACACCTTC. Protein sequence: CASSLEGGNGYTF.

This chain's CDR3 is CASSLSGDSYEQYF. CDR3 coding DNA: TGTGCCAGCAGCTTAAGCGGGGACTCCTACGAGCAGTACTTC. J is TRBJ2-7 and V is TRBV7-2; 7 bases agree with TRBD2. The length of the CDR3 is 14 residues. The V segment lost 2 bases and the J segment 0 bases; nucleotides outside the gene matches: 1. Germline V lookup: CDR1 SGHTA, CDR2 FQGNSA.

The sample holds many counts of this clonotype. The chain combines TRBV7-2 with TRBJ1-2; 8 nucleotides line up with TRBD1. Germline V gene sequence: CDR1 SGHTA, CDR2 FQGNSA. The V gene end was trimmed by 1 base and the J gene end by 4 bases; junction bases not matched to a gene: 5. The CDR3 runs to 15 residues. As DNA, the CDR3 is TGTGCCAGCAGCTTAGGGACAGGGACCCTCTATGGCTACACCTTC. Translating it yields CASSLGTGTLYGYTF.

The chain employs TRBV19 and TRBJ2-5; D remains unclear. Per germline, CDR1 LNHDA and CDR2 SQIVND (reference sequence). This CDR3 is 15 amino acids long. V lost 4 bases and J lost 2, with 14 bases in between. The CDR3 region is CASSSLYSLQETQYF. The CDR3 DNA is TGTGCCAGTAGTAGTCTCTATAGCCTTCAAGAGACCCAGTACTTC.

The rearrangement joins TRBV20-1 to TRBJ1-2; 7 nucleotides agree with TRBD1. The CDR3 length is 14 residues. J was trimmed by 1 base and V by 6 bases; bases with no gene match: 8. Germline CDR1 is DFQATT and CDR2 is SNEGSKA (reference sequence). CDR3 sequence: CSATPGQHNYGYTF. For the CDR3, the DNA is TGCAGTGCGACACCGGGACAGCATAACTATGGCTACACCTTC.

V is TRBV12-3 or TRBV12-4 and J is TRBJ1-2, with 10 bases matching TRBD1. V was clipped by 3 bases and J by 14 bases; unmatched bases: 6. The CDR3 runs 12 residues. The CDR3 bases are TGTGCCAGCAGTTTCGGGACAGGGGATTTTACCTTC. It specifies CASSFGTGDFTF.

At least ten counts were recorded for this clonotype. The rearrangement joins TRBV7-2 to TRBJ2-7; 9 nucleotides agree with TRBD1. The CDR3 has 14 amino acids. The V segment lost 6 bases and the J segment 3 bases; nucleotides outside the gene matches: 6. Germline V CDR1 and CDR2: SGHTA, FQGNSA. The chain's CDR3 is CASRSGTGYYEQYF. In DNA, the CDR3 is TGTGCCAGCAGGTCCGGGACAGGGTACTACGAGCAGTACTTC.

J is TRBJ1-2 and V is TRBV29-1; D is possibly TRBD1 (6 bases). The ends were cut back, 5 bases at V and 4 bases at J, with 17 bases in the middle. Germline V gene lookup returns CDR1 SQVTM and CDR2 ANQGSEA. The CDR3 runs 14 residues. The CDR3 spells CSVQEVRGLYGYTF. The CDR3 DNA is TGCAGCGTTCAGGAGGTGCGGGGGCTCTATGGCTACACCTTC.

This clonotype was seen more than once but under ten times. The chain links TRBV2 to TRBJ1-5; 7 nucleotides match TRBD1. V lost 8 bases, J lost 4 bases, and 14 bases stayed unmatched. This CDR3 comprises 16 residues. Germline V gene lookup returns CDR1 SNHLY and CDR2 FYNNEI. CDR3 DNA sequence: TGTGCCAGCGCGGGACAGCGAACCAGGGGAAATCAGCCCCAGCATTTT. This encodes CASAGQRTRGNQPQHF. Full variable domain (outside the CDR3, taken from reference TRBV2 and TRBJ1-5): EPEVTQTPSHQVTQMGQEVILRCVPISNHLYFYWYRQILGQKVEFLVSFYNNEISEKSEIFDDQFSVERPDGSNFTLKIRSTKLEDSAMYFCASAGQRTRGNQPQHFGDGTRLSIL.